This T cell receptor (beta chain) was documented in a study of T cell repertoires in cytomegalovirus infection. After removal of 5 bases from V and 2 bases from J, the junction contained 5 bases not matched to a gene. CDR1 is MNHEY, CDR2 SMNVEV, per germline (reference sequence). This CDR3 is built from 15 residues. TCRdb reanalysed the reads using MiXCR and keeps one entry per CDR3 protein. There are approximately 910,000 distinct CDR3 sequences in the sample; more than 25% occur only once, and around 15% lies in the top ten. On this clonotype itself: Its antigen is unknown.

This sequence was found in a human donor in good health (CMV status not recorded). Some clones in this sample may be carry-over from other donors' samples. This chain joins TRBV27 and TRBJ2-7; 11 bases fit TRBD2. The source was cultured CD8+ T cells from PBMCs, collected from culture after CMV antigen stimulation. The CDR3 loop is CASSHGTSGTYEQYF. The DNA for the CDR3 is TGTGCCAGCAGTCACGGGACTAGCGGAACCTACGAGCAGTACTTC.